These 21 T cell receptor beta chains share one sample of origin, sequenced in a study of cytomegalovirus exposure and HLA in healthy donors. The PCR had 60 Vbeta and 13 Jbeta primers. Profiling relied on immunoSEQ multiplex PCR, and the TCRdb table lists in-frame clones only, not all of them. The sample records some 130,000 clones, around 72% being singletons. Material: PBMCs. These receptors were collected from a man aged 50 to 60 in good health and CMV-seropositive.

This clone was seen more than once but under ten times. J is TRBJ1-2 and V is TRBV7-2; possible D gene TRBD1, 6 bases. The CDR3 loop spans 15 amino acids. Trimming removed 1 base at V and 2 bases at J, with 11 bases between. Germline V gives CDR1 SGHTA, CDR2 FQGNSA. In nucleotides, the CDR3 is TGTGCCAGCAGCTTAGGGACAGCAGCCAACTATGGCTACACCTTC. Protein product: CASSLGTAANYGYTF.

V and J are TRBV20-1 and TRBJ1-2; unclear D gene. The germline gives CDR1 DFQATT, CDR2 SNEGSKA (reference sequence). Trimming took off 5 bases at V and 5 bases at J, with 9 bases between the two ends. This CDR3 region has 11 residues. The CDR3 reads CSAPEAYGYTF. Written as DNA, the CDR3 is TGCAGTGCTCCAGAGGCGTATGGCTACACCTTC.

The chain carries TRBV5-1 and TRBJ2-7; 12 bases are shared with TRBD1. This CDR3 is 15 amino acids long. Per the germline V gene, CDR1 is SGHRS and CDR2 is YFSETQ. J lost 5 bases, V lost 0 bases, and 3 bases had no gene match. The CDR3 DNA reads as TGCGCCAGCAGCTTGGGGGGGACAGGGGGCCACGAGCAGTACTTC. Translation: CASSLGGTGGHEQYF.

The chain recombines TRBV6-5 with TRBJ1-1; the D is unclear. Looked up from germline, CDR1 is MNHEY and CDR2 is SVGAGI. This CDR3 comprises 14 residues. V lost 4 bases, J lost 1 base, and 10 bases lay in between. This CDR3 reads CASSFGLSNTEAFF. The CDR3 nucleotides are TGTGCCAGCAGTTTCGGACTGTCGAACACTGAAGCTTTCTTT.

This chain uses TRBV5-1 with TRBJ1-1; tentatively, D is TRBD1 (6 bases). Germline V gene sequence: CDR1 SGHRS, CDR2 YFSETQ. CDR3 size: 13 residues. The V end was cut by 3 bases, the J end by 0 bases, with 6 bases between. CDR3 in DNA: TGCGCCAGCAGCTGGACAGTGAACACTGAAGCTTTCTTT. Translation: CASSWTVNTEAFF.

V is TRBV18 and J is TRBJ1-1; perhaps TRBD1 as D (6 bases). The V gene lost 2 bases and the J gene lost 0 bases, with 10 bases spanning the gap. The germline V gene encodes CDR1 KGHSH and CDR2 LQKENI. This CDR3 has 15 amino acids. The CDR3: CASSPSRGVNTEAFF. Written as DNA, the CDR3 is TGTGCCAGCTCACCATCCAGGGGAGTGAACACTGAAGCTTTCTTT.

The V gene is TRBV27, the J gene TRBJ2-7; TRBD1 might be the D (7 bases). Germline assignment: CDR1 MNHEY and CDR2 SMNVEV (reference sequence). The CDR3 has 17 amino acids. Trimming stripped 5 bases from V and 2 bases from J, with 22 bases between. As DNA, the CDR3 is TGTGCCAGCAGTCCCCGAGCAGGGGGGCTAGCGCCCTACGAGCAGTACTTC. Encoded protein: CASSPRAGGLAPYEQYF.

The J gene is TRBJ2-6, the V gene TRBV5-4, with TRBD1 identical over 7 bases. This CDR3 comprises 17 residues. V was pared by 1 base and J by 0 bases, with 4 bases of the junction left unmatched. CDR1 is SGHNT, CDR2 YYREEE, per germline (reference sequence). The CDR3 is CASSLRAGGSGANVLTF. DNA for the CDR3: TGTGCCAGCAGCTTGAGGGCAGGGGGCTCTGGGGCCAACGTCCTGACTTTC.

This clone has only a few counts. This sequence joins TRBV6-1 and TRBJ1-1; D unresolved. The CDR3 sequence is 12 residues long. Per the germline V gene, CDR1 is MNHNS and CDR2 is SASEGT. The V end was cut by 7 bases, the J end by 9 bases, with 15 bases between. The CDR3 nucleotides read TGTGCCAGCACTCCGCGCCAGCGGAAAGCTTTCTTT. Protein product: CASTPRQRKAFF.

V and J are TRBV7-2 and TRBJ2-3, with 7 nucleotides matching TRBD2. CDR1 is SGHTA and CDR2 is FQGNSA in the germline V gene. The CDR3 sequence is 14 residues long. J lost 4 bases, V lost 5 bases, and 6 bases had no gene match. The CDR3 here is CASSLGRAADTQYF. CDR3 nucleotide sequence: TGTGCCAGCAGCCTAGGGAGGGCGGCAGATACGCAGTATTTT.

The V gene is TRBV4-1, the J gene TRBJ1-1; no clear D gene. The length of the CDR3 is 14 residues. Trimming took off 4 bases at V and 10 bases at J, with 19 bases between the two ends. Germline V CDR1 and CDR2: MGHRA, YSYEKL. DNA of the CDR3: TGCGCCAGCAGCCTCGGGGTGCCCTCAGATGGAGCTTTCTTT. This gives the protein CASSLGVPSDGAFF.

The rearrangement uses TRBV27 and TRBJ1-5, with 7 bases matching TRBD1. Germline assignment: CDR1 MNHEY and CDR2 SMNVEV (reference sequence). V shed 2 bases and J 6 bases; nucleotides not matched to a gene: 7. The CDR3 loop spans 15 amino acids. Written as DNA, the CDR3 is TGTGCCAGCAGTTTAGGACAGGCATCGCGTCAGCCCCAGCATTTT. It yields the protein CASSLGQASRQPQHF.

This chain connects TRBV4-1 to TRBJ1-1; the D gene is possibly TRBD1 (5 bases). The CDR3 runs 15 residues. Germline-derived CDR1 and CDR2 are MGHRA and YSYEKL. V dropped 1 base and J dropped 5 bases, with 14 bases sitting between them. The CDR3 loop reads CASSQVSGGGTEAFF. The DNA for the CDR3 is TGCGCCAGCAGCCAAGTTTCCGGGGGGGGAACTGAAGCTTTCTTT.

This chain joins TRBV29-1 and TRBJ2-3; the D gene is possibly TRBD1 (5 bases). This CDR3 spans 14 amino acids. The V gene's germline CDR1 is SQVTM and CDR2 ANQGSEA. The germline V and J ends were trimmed by 6 bases and 6 bases, with 19 bases remaining between them. In DNA, the CDR3 is TGCAGCGTCCACCCCAGGGCCAAGGGGGATACGCAGTATTTT. Protein product: CSVHPRAKGDTQYF.

The rearrangement uses TRBV28 and TRBJ2-7; TRBD2 aligns across 9 bases. Trimming cost V 6 bases and J 4 bases; bases outside gene matches: 4. The CDR3 sequence is 13 residues long. CDR1 and CDR2 (germline): MDHEN, SYDVKM. Written as DNA, the CDR3 is TGTGCCAGCAGCCGGGCGGGAGGGTACGAGCAGTACTTC. This encodes CASSRAGGYEQYF.

The rearrangement uses TRBV2 and TRBJ1-5; unclear D gene. The V end lost 4 bases, the J end lost 2 bases, and 15 bases lay between the germline ends. The CDR3 loop spans 16 amino acids. Germline lookup yields CDR1 SNHLY and CDR2 FYNNEI. The CDR3 is CASSGRGGPRNQPQHF. The CDR3 DNA is TGTGCCAGCAGTGGTCGGGGAGGACCGCGCAATCAGCCCCAGCATTTT. The full variable domain, its missing parts supplied by reference TRBV2 and TRBJ1-5, is EPEVTQTPSHQVTQMGQEVILRCVPISNHLYFYWYRQILGQKVEFLVSFYNNEISEKSEIFDDQFSVERPDGSNFTLKIRSTKLEDSAMYFCASSGRGGPRNQPQHFGDGTRLSIL.

J is TRBJ1-1 and V is TRBV7-9; 7 bases map to TRBD1. The germline gives CDR1 SEHNR, CDR2 FQNEAQ (reference sequence). The length of the CDR3 is 15 residues. Trimming removed 3 bases from V and 4 bases from J; junction bases left unmatched: 8. CDR3: CASSLGTVRSTEAFF. The CDR3, as DNA: TGTGCCAGCAGCTTGGGGACAGTACGTAGCACTGAAGCTTTCTTT.

J is TRBJ2-7 and V is TRBV11-3; a possible D gene is TRBD2 (7 bases). V gave up 3 bases and J gave up 7 bases, with 19 bases separating them. The CDR3 has 15 residues. The germline CDR1 and CDR2 sequences are SGHNT and YENEEA. CDR3 protein: CASSFLGGRSREQYF. CDR3 in DNA: TGTGCCAGCAGCTTCCTGGGGGGGCGTTCGCGTGAGCAGTACTTC. Filled out from reference TRBV11-3 and TRBJ2-7, the complete variable domain reads EAGVVQSPRYKIIEKKQPVAFWCNPISGHNTLYWYLQNLGQGPELLIRYENEEAVDDSQLPKDRFSAERLKGVDSTLKIQPAELGDSAVYLCASSFLGGRSREQYFGPGTRLTVT.

The rearrangement joins TRBV5-1 to TRBJ2-1; 10 nucleotides align to TRBD2. The germline gives CDR1 SGHRS, CDR2 YFSETQ. The J segment lost 10 bases and the V segment lost 0 bases, leaving 7 bases of the junction unmatched. CDR3 length equals 15 residues. The CDR3, as DNA: TGCGCCAGCAGCTTGGCCATTAGCGGGGGGCCCGAGCAGTTCTTC. It is translated as CASSLAISGGPEQFF.

The gene calls are TRBV7-2 and TRBJ1-1; D is ambiguous. Trimming stripped 2 bases from V and 1 base from J, with 8 bases between. CDR1 SGHTA and CDR2 FQGNSA come from the germline V gene. This CDR3 is 14 amino acids long. CDR3 coding DNA: TGTGCCAGCAGCTTATCGGCAGGGAACACTGAAGCTTTCTTT. Protein product: CASSLSAGNTEAFF.

V and J are TRBV7-9 and TRBJ1-1, with no clear D. Germline CDR1 reads SEHNR; CDR2 reads FQNEAQ (reference sequence). V lost 2 bases to trimming and J lost 2 bases, with 6 bases between them. This CDR3 has 13 amino acids. CDR3 in DNA: TGTGCCAGCAGCTTACAGGTTAACACTGAAGCTTTCTTT. It translates to CASSLQVNTEAFF.